These 24 T cell receptor beta chains share one sample of origin, sequenced in a study of T cell responses to AZD1222 COVID-19 vaccine. The data were produced by immunoSEQ multiplex PCR, yet TCRdb's version contains in-frame clones alone and is incomplete. The sample shows 150,000 to 160,000 clones, roughly nine tenths of them seen only once. Sequences were derived from peripheral blood, sampled on day 0 of AZD1222 vaccination. Receptors originate from an adult in good health.

The chain couples TRBV11-3 to TRBJ2-7; D possibly corresponds to TRBD1 (6 bases). The CDR3 sequence is 14 residues long. The germline V gene has CDR1 SGHNT and CDR2 YENEEA. Trimming removed 4 bases from V and 8 bases from J, with 18 bases in between. The CDR3 nucleotides read TGTGCCAGCAGCTCTCCGGGACAACCTGGCCAGCAGTACTTC. This codes for CASSSPGQPGQQYF.

The V gene is TRBV21-1, the J gene TRBJ1-5. TRBV21-1 is marked as a pseudogene. The CDR3 is 15 residues long. The CDR3 nucleotides read TGTGCCAGCAGCAACCGGGGCCCCAGGGGGGGGCCCCAGCATTTT. Residues: CASSNRGPRGGPQHF.

The chain uses TRBV6-2 or TRBV6-3 and TRBJ1-3; D call uncertain. With 3 bases removed from V and 0 bases from J, the gap between germline ends came to 12 bases. The germline CDR1 and CDR2 sequences are MNHEY and SVGEGT. This CDR3 has 16 residues. CDR3 in DNA: TGTGCCAGCAGTTATTCGGACCTTGGCTCTGGAAACACCATATATTTT. Its translation is CASSYSDLGSGNTIYF.

DNA of the CDR3: TGTGCCAGTAGTACCACGAAGGGGTATGGCTACACCTTC. Translated: CASSTTKGYGYTF. The gene calls are TRBV19 and TRBJ1-2; perhaps TRBD1 as D (5 bases). Germline V gene data show CDR1 as LNHDA and CDR2 as SQIVND (reference sequence). The CDR3 is 13 residues long. The ends were cut back, 4 bases at V and 5 bases at J, with 11 bases in the middle.

V gene TRBV7-3 combines with J gene TRBJ2-5, with 7 bases that match TRBD2. Germline values: CDR1 SGHTA, CDR2 FQGTGA. V lost 8 bases, J lost 1 base, and 4 bases stayed unmatched. The CDR3 runs 13 residues. The CDR3 DNA reads as TGTGCCAGCGGTGCTAGCGGCCAAGAGACCCAGTACTTC. Its protein product is CASGASGQETQYF.

The genes are TRBV18 and TRBJ1-4, with 8 bases lining up with TRBD1. J was trimmed by 8 bases and V by 2 bases; bases with no gene match: 13. This CDR3 is 17 amino acids long. Germline values: CDR1 KGHSH, CDR2 LQKENI. Here the CDR3 reads CASSPSARGRSGEKLFF. CDR3 bases: TGTGCCAGCTCACCAAGCGCCAGGGGGCGCTCGGGCGAAAAACTGTTTTTT.

The rearrangement uses TRBV5-1 and TRBJ2-1; D gene uncertain. This CDR3 has 13 residues. Germline CDR1 is SGHRS and CDR2 is YFSETQ. V was pared by 3 bases and J by 7 bases, with 11 bases between. The CDR3: CASSSPGGNEQFF. CDR3 sequence (DNA): TGCGCCAGCAGCTCCCCCGGTGGAAATGAGCAGTTCTTC.

This chain uses TRBV7-9 with TRBJ1-2; TRBD1 agrees at 7 bases. Germline V CDR1 and CDR2: SEHNR, FQNEAQ (reference sequence). This CDR3 comprises 14 residues. V shed 1 base and J 4 bases; nucleotides not matched to a gene: 3. CDR3 bases: TGTGCCAGCAGCTTAGAGGGGGCCGCCTATGGCTACACCTTC. This sequence encodes CASSLEGAAYGYTF.

The CDR3 loop is CASSLGDRVEKLFF. The CDR3 DNA follows: TGCGCCAGCAGCTTAGGCGACAGGGTGGAGAAACTGTTTTTT. The rearrangement joins TRBV5-1 to TRBJ1-4; 7 bases are shared with TRBD1. Germline-derived CDR1 and CDR2 are SGHRS and YFSETQ. The CDR3 sequence is 14 residues long. V lost 2 bases, J lost 11 bases, and 9 bases stayed unmatched.

This clone was detected a few times. The chain couples TRBV6-5 to TRBJ2-7; unclear D gene. V lost 4 bases and J lost 0, with 13 bases in between. Germline CDR1 is MNHEY and CDR2 is SVGAGI. There are 15 residues in the CDR3. CDR3 residues: CASSFQASSSYEQYF. The CDR3 coding sequence is TGTGCCAGCAGTTTTCAGGCCTCGAGCTCCTACGAGCAGTACTTC.

The rearrangement joins TRBV4-3 to TRBJ1-2, with D perhaps TRBD1 (6 bases). Trimming shortened V by 3 bases and J by 7 bases, and 12 bases separated the two germline ends. Germline V lookup: CDR1 LGHNA, CDR2 YSLEER. This CDR3 spans 13 amino acids. The CDR3 sequence: CASSQTGAGGYTF. In DNA, the CDR3 is TGCGCCAGCAGCCAGACAGGAGCGGGTGGCTACACCTTC.

The rearrangement joins TRBV27 to TRBJ1-5; D gene ambiguous. Germline V lookup: CDR1 MNHEY, CDR2 SMNVEV (reference sequence). The V end lost 4 bases, the J end lost 3 bases, and 13 bases lay between the germline ends. CDR3 length equals 15 residues. CDR3 nucleotides: TGTGCCAGCAGTTCCCCCGTGGCGGACAATCAGCCCCAGCATTTT. It yields the protein CASSSPVADNQPQHF.

V usage is TRBV19 and J usage is TRBJ1-1, with D possibly being TRBD1 (6 bases). The CDR3 covers 13 residues. V was cut by 9 bases and J by 7 bases, with 18 bases left in between. Germline lookup yields CDR1 LNHDA and CDR2 SQIVND (reference sequence). The CDR3 region is CASQTRTVSEAFF. CDR3 DNA: TGTGCCAGCCAAACTCGGACAGTAAGTGAAGCTTTCTTT.

The chain couples TRBV5-1 to TRBJ1-4; 7 bases align to TRBD1. The germline V gene encodes CDR1 SGHRS and CDR2 YFSETQ. This CDR3 has 17 residues. V was clipped by 1 base and J by 4 bases; unmatched bases: 10. The CDR3 spells CASSLMGPGGFNEKLFF. CDR3 DNA sequence: TGCGCCAGCAGCTTGATGGGCCCAGGGGGATTTAATGAAAAACTGTTTTTT.

The chain has TRBV3-1 (or the pseudogene TRBV3-2) and TRBJ1-3, with 9 positions matching TRBD1. Germline CDR1 is LGHDT and CDR2 is YNNKEL (reference sequence). The CDR3 is 15 amino acids. With V trimmed by 4 bases and J by 8 bases, 9 bases remained unmatched. The CDR3 DNA sequence: TGTGCCAGCAGCCTTGACGGGACAGGGAAGGACACCATATATTTT. Protein: CASSLDGTGKDTIYF.

J is TRBJ2-7 and V is TRBV19; a possible D gene is TRBD1 (6 bases). This CDR3 comprises 16 residues. Trimming pared 1 base from V and 0 bases from J, leaving 13 bases between. Germline V CDR1 and CDR2: LNHDA, SQIVND (reference sequence). In DNA form, the CDR3 reads TGTGCCAGTAGTATAGGTCGGGACACCTTCTCCTACGAGCAGTACTTC. Amino acid sequence: CASSIGRDTFSYEQYF.

This chain connects TRBV16 to TRBJ1-1; no clear D gene. V was pared by 8 bases and J by 0 bases, with 10 bases between. This CDR3 comprises 13 residues. Germline values: CDR1 KGHSY, CDR2 FQNENV. The CDR3: CASDGPLNTEAFF. CDR3 nucleotides: TGTGCCAGCGATGGACCCCTGAACACTGAAGCTTTCTTT.

The CDR3 DNA sequence: TGTGCCAGCAGCAAGGGACAGATAGCCAAAAACATTCAGTACTTC. This translates into CASSKGQIAKNIQYF. The rearrangement uses TRBV5-4 and TRBJ2-4; 7 nucleotides match TRBD1. The germline CDR1 and CDR2 sequences are SGHNT and YYREEE (reference sequence). V lost 4 bases, J lost 0 bases, and 4 bases stayed unmatched. This CDR3 is 15 amino acids long.

This chain uses TRBV5-1 with TRBJ1-2, with TRBD1 matching 7 bases. With 4 bases clipped from V and 0 bases from J, the junction kept 6 bases outside the gene matches. The CDR3 runs 15 residues. The V gene's germline CDR1 is SGHRS and CDR2 YFSETQ. The CDR3, as DNA: TGCGCCAGCAGCGCGAACGGACAGGCTAACTATGGCTACACCTTC. Translation: CASSANGQANYGYTF.

The gene calls are TRBV9 and TRBJ1-1; possible D gene TRBD1, 6 bases. The CDR3 contains 14 residues. Germline V gene data show CDR1 as SGDLS and CDR2 as YYNGEE. The germline V and J ends were trimmed by 7 bases and 5 bases, with 18 bases remaining between them. DNA for the CDR3: TGTGCCAGCTCGAAGGGGGGTACTGGGACTGAAGCTTTCTTT. It is translated as CASSKGGTGTEAFF.

This rearrangement joins TRBV4-1 to TRBJ2-1; D not resolved. The CDR3 extends over 13 amino acids. Germline loops: CDR1 MGHRA, CDR2 YSYEKL. The V end was cut by 0 bases, the J end by 4 bases, with 4 bases between. The CDR3 nucleotides read TGCGCCAGCAGCCAAGAGCGTTACAATGAGCAGTTCTTC. Protein: CASSQERYNEQFF.

The J gene is TRBJ2-5, the V gene TRBV5-1; TRBD1 matches 10 bases. Trimming at V came to 8 bases and at J to 4 bases, leaving 5 bases not matched to a gene. CDR1 is SGHRS and CDR2 is YFSETQ in the germline V gene. This CDR3 has 13 amino acids. CDR3 sequence reads: CASRRDRGETQYF. In DNA form, the CDR3 reads TGCGCCAGTAGGCGGGACAGGGGAGAGACCCAGTACTTC.

The rearrangement uses TRBV5-1 and TRBJ2-3; D not certain. The V gene lost 0 bases and the J gene lost 6 bases, with 11 bases spanning the gap. The CDR3 runs 14 residues. Germline values: CDR1 SGHRS, CDR2 YFSETQ. CDR3 sequence: CASSLVGIFDTQYF. DNA for the CDR3: TGCGCCAGCAGCTTGGTTGGGATTTTCGATACGCAGTATTTT.

The chain carries TRBV7-3 and TRBJ2-2; no clear D. The length of the CDR3 is 12 residues. Deletions cut 5 bases from V and 7 bases from J, with 8 bases between. Germline CDR1 is SGHTA and CDR2 is FQGTGA. In DNA form, the CDR3 reads TGTGCCAGCAGCCATCCGGGCGGGGAGCTGTTTTTT. Translation gives CASSHPGGELFF. Full variable domain (remainder filled in from reference TRBV7-3 and TRBJ2-2): GAGVSQTPSNKVTEKGKYVELRCDPISGHTALYWYRQSLGQGPEFLIYFQGTGAADDSGLPNDRFFAVRPEGSVSTLKIQRTERGDSAVYLCASSHPGGELFFGEGSRLTVL.